This T cell receptor beta chain came from a study of read filtering for tumor transcriptome and immune sequencing. Looking at the study overall: Whole-transcriptome libraries were prepared after DNase treatment. Study-wide findings and caveats: This fraction held mixed bone marrow immune cells after CD138-negative sorting.

To note about this clonotype: Its antigen is not known.

Trimming took 5 bases from V and 5 from J, leaving 6 bases between them. Germline V gives CDR1 SEHNR, CDR2 FQNEAQ (reference sequence). The CDR3 loop spans 12 amino acids. This library used 300 to 500 ng RNA and molecular barcoded adaptors spanning alpha/delta and beta/gamma chains. Using its own MiXCR run on the reads, TCRdb lists one record per CDR3 protein. Of approximately 60,000 distinct CDR3 sequences listed, 20% to 25% are singletons. The rearrangement uses TRBV7-9 and TRBJ1-4, with unresolved D. This sequence originates from a donor at least 40 years old with multiple myeloma. The specimen sequenced was a population of CD138-negative cells sorted from bone marrow. This chain's CDR3 is CASSRSNEKLFF. CDR3 in DNA: TGTGCCAGCAGCAGGTCAAATGAAAAACTGTTTTTT.